This TCR beta chain was captured by sequencing in a study of cytomegalovirus exposure and HLA in healthy donors. Germline V gene sequence: CDR1 MGHDK, CDR2 SYGVNS. The V segment lost 4 bases and the J segment 7 bases; nucleotides outside the gene matches: 4. This CDR3 contains 14 residues. Separate from the approximately 670-subject first cohort, the roughly 110-subject validation cohort was the one that the donors belonged to. General study findings and limits: Among TCR beta chains, those listed as cytomegalovirus-associated numbered fewer than 200.

As concerns this clone: Antigen unknown.

The repertoire was sequenced with immunoSEQ multiplex PCR; TCRdb's copy has only in-frame clones and lacks some. The sample contains over 200,000 clones, about 90% of which appear only once. Material for sequencing was PBMCs. The receptor's source is a woman younger than 30 in good health and CMV-seronegative. The rearrangement links TRBV25-1 to TRBJ2-1; 10 bases map to TRBD2. The DNA of the CDR3 is TGTGCCAGCAGTGCCATAGCGGGGGGAAATGAGCAGTTCTTC. It specifies CASSAIAGGNEQFF.